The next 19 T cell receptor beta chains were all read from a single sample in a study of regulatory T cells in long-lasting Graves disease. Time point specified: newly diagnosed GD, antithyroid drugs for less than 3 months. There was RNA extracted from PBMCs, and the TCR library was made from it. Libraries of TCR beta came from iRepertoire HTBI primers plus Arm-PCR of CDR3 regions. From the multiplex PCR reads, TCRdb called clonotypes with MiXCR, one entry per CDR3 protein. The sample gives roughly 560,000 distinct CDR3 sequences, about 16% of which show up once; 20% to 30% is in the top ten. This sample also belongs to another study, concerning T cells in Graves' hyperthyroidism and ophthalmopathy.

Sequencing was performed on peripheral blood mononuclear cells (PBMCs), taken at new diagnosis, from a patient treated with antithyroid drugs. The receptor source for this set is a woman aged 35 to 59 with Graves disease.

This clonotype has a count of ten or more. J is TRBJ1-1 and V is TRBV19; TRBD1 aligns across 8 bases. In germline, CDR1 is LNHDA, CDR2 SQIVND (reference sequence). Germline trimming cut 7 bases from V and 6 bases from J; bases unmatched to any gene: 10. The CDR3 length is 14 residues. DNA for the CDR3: TGTGCCAGTACCCCAGTGACAGGGGTGGCTGAAGCTTTCTTT. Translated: CASTPVTGVAEAFF. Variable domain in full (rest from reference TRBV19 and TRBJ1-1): DGGITQSPKYLFRKEGQNVTLSCEQNLNHDAMYWYRQDPGQGLRLIYYSQIVNDFQKGDIAEGYSVSREKKESFPLTVTSAQKNPTAFYLCASTPVTGVAEAFFGQGTRLTVV.

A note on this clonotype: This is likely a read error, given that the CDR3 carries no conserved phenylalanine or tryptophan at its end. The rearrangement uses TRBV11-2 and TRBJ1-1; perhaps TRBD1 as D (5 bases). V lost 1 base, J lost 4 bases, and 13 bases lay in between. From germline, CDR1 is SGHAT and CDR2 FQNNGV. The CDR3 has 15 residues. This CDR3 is CASSLGRQFITEAFS. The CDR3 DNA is TGTGCCAGCAGCTTAGGGAGACAGTTTATCACTGAAGCTTTCTCT.

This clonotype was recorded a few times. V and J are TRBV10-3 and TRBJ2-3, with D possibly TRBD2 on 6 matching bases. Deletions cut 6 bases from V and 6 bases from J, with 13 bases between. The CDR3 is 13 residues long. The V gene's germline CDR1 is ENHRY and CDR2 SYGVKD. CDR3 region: CAIRGGGVDTQYF. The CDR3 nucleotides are TGTGCCATCAGGGGAGGCGGGGTCGATACGCAGTATTTT.

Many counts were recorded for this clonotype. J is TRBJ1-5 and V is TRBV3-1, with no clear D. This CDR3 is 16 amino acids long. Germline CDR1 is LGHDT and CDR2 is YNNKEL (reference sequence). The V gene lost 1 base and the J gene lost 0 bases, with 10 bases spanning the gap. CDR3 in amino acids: CASSQGVGNSNQPQHF. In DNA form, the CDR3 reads TGTGCCAGCAGCCAAGGGGTCGGGAATAGCAATCAGCCCCAGCATTTT. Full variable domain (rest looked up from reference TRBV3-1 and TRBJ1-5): DTAVSQTPKYLVTQMGNDKSIKCEQNLGHDTMYWYKQDSKKFLKIMFSYNNKELIINETVPNRFSPKSPDKAHLNLHINSLELGDSAVYFCASSQGVGNSNQPQHFGDGTRLSIL.

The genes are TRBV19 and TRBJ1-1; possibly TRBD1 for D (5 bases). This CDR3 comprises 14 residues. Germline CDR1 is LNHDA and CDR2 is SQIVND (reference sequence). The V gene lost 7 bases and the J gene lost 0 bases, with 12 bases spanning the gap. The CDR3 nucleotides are TGTGCCAGTAATTCCGGGACGGTGAACACTGAAGCTTTCTTT. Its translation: CASNSGTVNTEAFF. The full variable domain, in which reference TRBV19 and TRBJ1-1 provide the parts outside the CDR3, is DGGITQSPKYLFRKEGQNVTLSCEQNLNHDAMYWYRQDPGQGLRLIYYSQIVNDFQKGDIAEGYSVSREKKESFPLTVTSAQKNPTAFYLCASNSGTVNTEAFFGQGTRLTVV.

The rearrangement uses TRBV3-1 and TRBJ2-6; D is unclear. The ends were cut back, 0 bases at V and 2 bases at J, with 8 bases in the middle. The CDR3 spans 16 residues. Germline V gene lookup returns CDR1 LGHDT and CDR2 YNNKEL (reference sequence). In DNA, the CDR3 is TGTGCCAGCAGCCAAGATCCTTTTACTGGGGCCAACGTCCTGACTTTC. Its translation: CASSQDPFTGANVLTF.

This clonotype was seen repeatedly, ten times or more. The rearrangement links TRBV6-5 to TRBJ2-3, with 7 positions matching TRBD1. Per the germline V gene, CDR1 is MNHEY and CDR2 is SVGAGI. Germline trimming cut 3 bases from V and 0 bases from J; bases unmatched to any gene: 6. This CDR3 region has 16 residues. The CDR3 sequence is CASSYGTGVSTDTQYF. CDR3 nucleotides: TGTGCCAGCAGTTATGGCACAGGGGTTAGCACAGATACGCAGTATTTT.

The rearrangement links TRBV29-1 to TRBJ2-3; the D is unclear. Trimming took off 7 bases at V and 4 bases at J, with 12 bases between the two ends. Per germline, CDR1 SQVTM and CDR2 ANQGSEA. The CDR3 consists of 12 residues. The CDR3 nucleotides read TGCAGCGCAACACCGGGCGCAGATACGCAGTATTTT. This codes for CSATPGADTQYF.

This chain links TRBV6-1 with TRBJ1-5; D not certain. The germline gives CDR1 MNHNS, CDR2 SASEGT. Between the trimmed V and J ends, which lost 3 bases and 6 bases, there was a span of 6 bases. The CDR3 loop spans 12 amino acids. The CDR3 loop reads CASSDQSQPQHF. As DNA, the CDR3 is TGTGCCAGCAGTGACCAATCTCAGCCCCAGCATTTT.

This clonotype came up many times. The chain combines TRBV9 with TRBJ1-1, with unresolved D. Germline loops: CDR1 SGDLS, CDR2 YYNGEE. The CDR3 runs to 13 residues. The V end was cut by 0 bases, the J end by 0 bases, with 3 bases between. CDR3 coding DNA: TGTGCCAGCAGCGTAGCTCTGAACACTGAAGCTTTCTTT. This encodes CASSVALNTEAFF.

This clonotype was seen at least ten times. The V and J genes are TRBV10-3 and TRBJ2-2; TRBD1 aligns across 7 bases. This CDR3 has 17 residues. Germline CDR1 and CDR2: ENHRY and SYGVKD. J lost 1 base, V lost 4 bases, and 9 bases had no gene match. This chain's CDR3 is CAISVRMTGMNTGELFF. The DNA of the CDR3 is TGTGCCATCAGTGTCAGGATGACAGGGATGAACACCGGGGAGCTGTTTTTT.

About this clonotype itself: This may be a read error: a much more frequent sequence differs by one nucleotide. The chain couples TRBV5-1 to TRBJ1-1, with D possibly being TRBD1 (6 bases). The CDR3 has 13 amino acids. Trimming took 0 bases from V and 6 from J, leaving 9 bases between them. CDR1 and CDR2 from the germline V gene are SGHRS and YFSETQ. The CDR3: CASSLGDKSEAFF. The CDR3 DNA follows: TGCGCCAGCAGCTTGGGGGACAAGTCTGAAGCTTTCTTT.

CDR3 amino acids: CASSPGYNTGELFF. CDR3 sequence (DNA): TGCGCCAGCAGCCCCGGATACAACACCGGGGAGCTGTTTTTT. The chain recombines TRBV4-1 with TRBJ2-2; no reliable D call. The CDR3 spans 14 residues. V gave up 4 bases and J gave up 2 bases, with 8 bases separating them. Germline V gives CDR1 MGHRA, CDR2 YSYEKL.

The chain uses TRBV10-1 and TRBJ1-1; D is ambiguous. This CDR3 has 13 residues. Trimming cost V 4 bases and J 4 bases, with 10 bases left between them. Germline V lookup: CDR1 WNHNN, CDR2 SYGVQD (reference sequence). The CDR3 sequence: CASSALGGTEAFF. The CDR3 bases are TGCGCCAGCAGTGCCCTTGGAGGCACTGAAGCTTTCTTT.

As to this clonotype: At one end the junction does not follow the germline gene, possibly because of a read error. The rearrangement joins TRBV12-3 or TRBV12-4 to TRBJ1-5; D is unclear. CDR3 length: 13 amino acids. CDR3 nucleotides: TGTGCCAGCAGTCGGACTGAAAATCAGCCCCGGCATTTT. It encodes CASSRTENQPRHF.

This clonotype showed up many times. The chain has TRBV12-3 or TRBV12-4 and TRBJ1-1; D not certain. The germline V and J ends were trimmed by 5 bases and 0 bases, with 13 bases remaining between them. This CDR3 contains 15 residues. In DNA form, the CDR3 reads TGTGCCAGCAGTAAACTACAGACTTTGAACACTGAAGCTTTCTTT. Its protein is CASSKLQTLNTEAFF.

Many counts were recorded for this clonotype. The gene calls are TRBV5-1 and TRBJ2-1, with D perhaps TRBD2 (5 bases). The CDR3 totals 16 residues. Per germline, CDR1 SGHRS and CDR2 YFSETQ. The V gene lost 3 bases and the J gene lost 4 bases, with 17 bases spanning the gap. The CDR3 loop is CASSSAMRAGYNEQFF. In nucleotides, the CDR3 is TGCGCCAGCAGCTCGGCCATGAGGGCCGGGTACAATGAGCAGTTCTTC.

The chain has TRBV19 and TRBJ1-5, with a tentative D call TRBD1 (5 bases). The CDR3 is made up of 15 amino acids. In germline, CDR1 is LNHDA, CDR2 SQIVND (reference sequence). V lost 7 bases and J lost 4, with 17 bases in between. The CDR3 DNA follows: TGTGCCAGTATCCCTCGGCAGGGCGGGAATCAGCCCCAGCATTTT. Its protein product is CASIPRQGGNQPQHF.

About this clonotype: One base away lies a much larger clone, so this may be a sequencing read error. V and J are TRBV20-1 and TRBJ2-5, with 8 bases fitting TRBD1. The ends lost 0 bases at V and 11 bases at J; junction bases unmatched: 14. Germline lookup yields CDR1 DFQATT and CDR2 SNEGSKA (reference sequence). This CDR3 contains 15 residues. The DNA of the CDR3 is TGCAGTGCTAGAGATTATGGACAGGGCCGTCAGGAGCAGTACTTC. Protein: CSARDYGQGRQEQYF.